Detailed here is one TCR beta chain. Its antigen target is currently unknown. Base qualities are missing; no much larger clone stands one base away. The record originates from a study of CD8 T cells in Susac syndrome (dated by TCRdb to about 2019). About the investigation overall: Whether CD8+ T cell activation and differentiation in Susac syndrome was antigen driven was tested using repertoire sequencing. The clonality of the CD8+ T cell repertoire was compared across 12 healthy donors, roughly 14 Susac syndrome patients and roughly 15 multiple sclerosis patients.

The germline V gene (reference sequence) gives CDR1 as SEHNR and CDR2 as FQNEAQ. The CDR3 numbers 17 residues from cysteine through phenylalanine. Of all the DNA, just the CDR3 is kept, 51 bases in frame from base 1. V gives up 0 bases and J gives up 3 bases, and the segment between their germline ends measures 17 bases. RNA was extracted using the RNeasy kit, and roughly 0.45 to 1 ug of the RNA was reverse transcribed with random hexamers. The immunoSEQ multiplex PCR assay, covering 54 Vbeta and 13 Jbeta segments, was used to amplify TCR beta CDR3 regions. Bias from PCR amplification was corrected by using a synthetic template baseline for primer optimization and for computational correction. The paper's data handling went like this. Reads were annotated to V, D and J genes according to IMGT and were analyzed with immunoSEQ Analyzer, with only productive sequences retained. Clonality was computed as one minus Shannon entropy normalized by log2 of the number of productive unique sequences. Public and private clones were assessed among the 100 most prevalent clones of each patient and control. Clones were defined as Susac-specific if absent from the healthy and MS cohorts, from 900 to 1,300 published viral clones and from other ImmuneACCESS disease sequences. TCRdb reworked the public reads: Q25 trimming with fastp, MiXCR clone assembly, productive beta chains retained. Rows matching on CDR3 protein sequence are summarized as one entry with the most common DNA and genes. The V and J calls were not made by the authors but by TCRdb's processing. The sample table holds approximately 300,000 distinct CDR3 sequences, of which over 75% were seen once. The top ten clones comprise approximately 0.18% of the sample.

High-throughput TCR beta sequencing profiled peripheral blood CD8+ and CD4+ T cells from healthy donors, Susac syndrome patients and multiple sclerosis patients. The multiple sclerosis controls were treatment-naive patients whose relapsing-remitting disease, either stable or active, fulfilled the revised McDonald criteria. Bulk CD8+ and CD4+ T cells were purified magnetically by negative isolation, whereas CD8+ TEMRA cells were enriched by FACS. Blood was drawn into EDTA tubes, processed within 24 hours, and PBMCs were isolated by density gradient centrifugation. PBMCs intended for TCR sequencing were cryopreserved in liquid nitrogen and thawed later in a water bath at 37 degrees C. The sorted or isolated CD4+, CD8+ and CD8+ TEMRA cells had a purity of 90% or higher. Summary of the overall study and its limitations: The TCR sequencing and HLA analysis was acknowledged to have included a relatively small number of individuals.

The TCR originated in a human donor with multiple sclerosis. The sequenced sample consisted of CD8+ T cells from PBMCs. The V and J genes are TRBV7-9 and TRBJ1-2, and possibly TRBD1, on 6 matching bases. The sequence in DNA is TGTGCCAGCAGCTTAGCCGGGACACAGCTAGCCGACTATGGCTACACCTTC. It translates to CASSLAGTQLADYGYTF.